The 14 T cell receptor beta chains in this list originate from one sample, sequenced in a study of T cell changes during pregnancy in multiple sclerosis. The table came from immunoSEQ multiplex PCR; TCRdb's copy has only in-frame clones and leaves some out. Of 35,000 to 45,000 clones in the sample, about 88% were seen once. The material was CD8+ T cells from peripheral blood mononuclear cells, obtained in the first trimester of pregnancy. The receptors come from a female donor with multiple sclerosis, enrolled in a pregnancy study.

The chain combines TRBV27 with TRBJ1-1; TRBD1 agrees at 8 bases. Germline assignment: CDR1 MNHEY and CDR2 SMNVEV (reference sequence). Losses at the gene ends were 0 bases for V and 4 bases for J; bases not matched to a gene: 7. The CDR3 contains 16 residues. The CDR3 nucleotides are TGTGCCAGCAGTTTATCCTTCCTACAGGGGGGCACTGAAGCTTTCTTT. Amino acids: CASSLSFLQGGTEAFF.

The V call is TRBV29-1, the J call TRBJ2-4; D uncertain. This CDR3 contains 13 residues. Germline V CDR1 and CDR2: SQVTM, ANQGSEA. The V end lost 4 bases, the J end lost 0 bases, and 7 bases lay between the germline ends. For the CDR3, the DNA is TGCAGCGTTGTAGTACTAGCCAAAAACATTCAGTACTTC. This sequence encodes CSVVVLAKNIQYF.

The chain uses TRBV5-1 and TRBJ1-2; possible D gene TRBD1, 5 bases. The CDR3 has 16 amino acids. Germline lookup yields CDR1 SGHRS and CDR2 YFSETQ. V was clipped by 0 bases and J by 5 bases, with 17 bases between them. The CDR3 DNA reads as TGCGCCAGCAGCTTGGCCTCGGGCAGGGTGCCGTATGGCTACACCTTC. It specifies CASSLASGRVPYGYTF. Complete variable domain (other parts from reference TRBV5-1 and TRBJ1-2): KAGVTQTPRYLIKTRGQQVTLSCSPISGHRSVSWYQQTPGQGLQFLFEYFSETQRNKGNFPGRFSGRQFSNSRSEMNVSTLELGDSALYLCASSLASGRVPYGYTFGSGTRLTVV.

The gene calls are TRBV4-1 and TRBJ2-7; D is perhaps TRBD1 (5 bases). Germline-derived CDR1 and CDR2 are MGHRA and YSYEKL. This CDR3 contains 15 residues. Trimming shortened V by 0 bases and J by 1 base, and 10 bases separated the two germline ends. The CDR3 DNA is TGCGCCAGCAGCCAAGAAGCCAGGGATTCCTACGAGCAGTACTTC. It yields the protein CASSQEARDSYEQYF.

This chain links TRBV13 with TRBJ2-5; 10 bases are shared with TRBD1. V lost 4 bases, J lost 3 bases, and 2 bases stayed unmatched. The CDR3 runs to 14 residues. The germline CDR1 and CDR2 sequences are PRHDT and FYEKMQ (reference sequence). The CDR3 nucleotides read TGTGCCAGCAGCTCCGGGACAGGGGAAGAGACCCAGTACTTC. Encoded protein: CASSSGTGEETQYF. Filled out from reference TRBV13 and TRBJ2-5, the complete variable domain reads AAGVIQSPRHLIKEKRETATLKCYPIPRHDTVYWYQQGPGQDPQFLISFYEKMQSDKGSIPDRFSAQQFSDYHSELNMSSLELGDSALYFCASSSGTGEETQYFGPGTRLLVL.

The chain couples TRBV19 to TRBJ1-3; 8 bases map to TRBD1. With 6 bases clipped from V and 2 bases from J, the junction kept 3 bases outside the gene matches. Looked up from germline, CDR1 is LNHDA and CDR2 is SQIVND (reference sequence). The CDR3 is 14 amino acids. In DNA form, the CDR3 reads TGTGCCAGTAGCCGACAGGGGACTGGAAACACCATATATTTT. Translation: CASSRQGTGNTIYF.

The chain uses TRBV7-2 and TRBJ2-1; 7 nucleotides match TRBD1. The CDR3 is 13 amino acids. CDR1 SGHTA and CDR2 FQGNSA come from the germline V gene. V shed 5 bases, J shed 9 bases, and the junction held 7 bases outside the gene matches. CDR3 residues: CASSLEGAVEQFF. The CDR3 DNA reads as TGTGCCAGCAGCCTCGAGGGGGCGGTTGAGCAGTTCTTC.

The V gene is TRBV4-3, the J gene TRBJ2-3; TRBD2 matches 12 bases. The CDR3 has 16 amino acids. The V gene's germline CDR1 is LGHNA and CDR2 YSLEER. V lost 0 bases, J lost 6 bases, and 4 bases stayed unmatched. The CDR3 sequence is CASSQDPSGGVDTQYF. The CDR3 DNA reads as TGCGCCAGCAGCCAAGATCCTAGCGGGGGGGTCGATACGCAGTATTTT.

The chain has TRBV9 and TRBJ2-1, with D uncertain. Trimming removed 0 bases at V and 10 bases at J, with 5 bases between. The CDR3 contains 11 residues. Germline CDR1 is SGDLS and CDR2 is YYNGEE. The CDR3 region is CASSVGAEQFF. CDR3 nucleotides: TGTGCCAGCAGCGTAGGGGCCGAGCAGTTCTTC.

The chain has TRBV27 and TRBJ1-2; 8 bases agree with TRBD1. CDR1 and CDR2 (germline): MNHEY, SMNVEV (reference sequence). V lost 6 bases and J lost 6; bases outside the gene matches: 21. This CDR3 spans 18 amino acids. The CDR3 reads CASRSYPIIDRGMNGYTF. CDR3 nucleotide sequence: TGTGCCAGCAGGTCATACCCCATTATAGACAGGGGTATGAATGGCTACACCTTC.

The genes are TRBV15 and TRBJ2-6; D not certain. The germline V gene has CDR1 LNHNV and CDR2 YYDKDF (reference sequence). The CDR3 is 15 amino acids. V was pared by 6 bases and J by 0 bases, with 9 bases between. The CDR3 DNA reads TGTGCCACCAGTCGTAGTAGCTCTGGGGCCAACGTCCTGACTTTC. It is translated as CATSRSSSGANVLTF.

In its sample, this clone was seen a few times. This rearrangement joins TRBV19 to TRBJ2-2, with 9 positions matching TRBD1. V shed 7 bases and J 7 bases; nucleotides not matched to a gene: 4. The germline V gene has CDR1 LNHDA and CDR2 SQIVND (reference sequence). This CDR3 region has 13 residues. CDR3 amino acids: CASTGTGHGELFF. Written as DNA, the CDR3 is TGTGCCAGTACCGGGACAGGGCACGGGGAGCTGTTTTTT. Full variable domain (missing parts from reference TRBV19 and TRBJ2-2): DGGITQSPKYLFRKEGQNVTLSCEQNLNHDAMYWYRQDPGQGLRLIYYSQIVNDFQKGDIAEGYSVSREKKESFPLTVTSAQKNPTAFYLCASTGTGHGELFFGEGSRLTVL.

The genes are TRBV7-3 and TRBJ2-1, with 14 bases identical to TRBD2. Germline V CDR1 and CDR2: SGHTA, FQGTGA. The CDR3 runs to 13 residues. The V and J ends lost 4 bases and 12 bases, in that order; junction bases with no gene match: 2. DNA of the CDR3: TGTGCCAGCAGCTCTGGACTAGCGGGGGGGCAGTTCTTC. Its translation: CASSSGLAGGQFF.

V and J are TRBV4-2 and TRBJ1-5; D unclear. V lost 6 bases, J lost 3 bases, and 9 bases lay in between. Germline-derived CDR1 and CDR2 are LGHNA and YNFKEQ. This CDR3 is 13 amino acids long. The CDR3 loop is CASSAGHNQPQHF. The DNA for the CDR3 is TGTGCCAGCAGTGCAGGCCACAATCAGCCCCAGCATTTT.